The sequence of this T cell receptor (beta chain) was determined in a study of regulatory T cells in long-lasting Graves disease. Study-wide points: Persistent disease exhibited a predilection for TRBV28, TRBJ1-2 and TRBJ2-5. For persistent Graves' patients, TCR diversity was lower than for newly diagnosed ones.

Building the TCR beta libraries relied on iRepertoire HTBI primers, and CDR3 regions underwent Arm-PCR. TCRdb reanalysed the multiplex PCR reads using MiXCR and keeps one entry per CDR3 protein. The table shows under 450,000 distinct CDR3 sequences, with roughly a quarter occurring only once. Remarks on this clonotype: Its antigen remains unidentified. The junction departs from germline at one end; a sequencing error may be responsible.

The time point denotes: persistent/refractory GD, antithyroid drugs over 5 years with positive TRAb. Researchers made the TCR library from RNA that was extracted from PBMCs. EDTA tubes collected nine milliliters of peripheral blood. Per germline, CDR1 MNHNS and CDR2 SASEGT. This CDR3 is 14 amino acids long. The clonotype originates from a female donor with Graves disease. This chain joins TRBV6-1 and TRBJ2-7; tentatively, D is TRBD1 (6 bases). The material was peripheral blood mononuclear cells (PBMCs), obtained when the disease was refractory, from a patient treated with antithyroid drugs. CDR3 in DNA: TGTGCCAGCAGTCGTACAGGGAGCTCCCACGAGCAGTACTTC. This translates into CASSRTGSSHEQYF.